The present entry profiles one TCR beta chain with its context. A few counts support this clone. Which antigen it targets is not known. No per-base quality is available; no much larger clone lies one base away. The data are from a study of cytotoxic CD8 clonotypes in ibrutinib-treated CLL (TCRdb year 2021). At the level of the whole study: The cohort included about 15 treatment-naive and eleven to twelve relapsed/refractory patients; under 18 were IGHV unmutated. Response samples were taken after a median of roughly a year on treatment, ranging from roughly 6 to 36 months. Responses were partial in approximately 24 patients and complete in 2; after median around 66 months follow-up, around 14 stayed in remission and roughly twelve progressed. Cryopreserved peripheral blood mononuclear cells were collected at three points: before therapy, at response, and at either sustained remission or disease progression. All remission and progressive disease samples were collected while patients were still receiving ibrutinib. An average of roughly 250,000 productive templates and some 100,000 productive rearrangements was obtained per sample. Of the 90 or so participants in the trial, about 25 had longitudinal samples available.

The goal of deep resolution MiSeq sequencing was a depth between 1 in 1 million and 1 in 200,000 T cells, and coverage averaged 10x per clonotype. TCR beta libraries were generated with the immunoSEQ hsTCRB Kit. The source study handled its data this way. ImmunoSEQ Data Assistant and ImmunoSEQ Analyzer were used for data analysis, and V, D and J genes were assigned according to IMGT definitions. Clonality was computed as one minus normalized Shannon entropy of productive rearrangement frequencies, ranging from 0 to 1. Public clonotype analysis was restricted to overrepresented clonotypes comprising at least 0.05% of each patient's repertoire. About twelve repertoires from age-matched healthy donors, obtained from immuneACCESS, served as clonality controls. In TCRdb, the immuneACCESS table is reduced to in-frame sequences with V and J assigned. These tables do not hold every clone; where another copy was compared, an unresolved V gene accounts for under half, and the others remain unexplained. The DNA was the basis for D and trimming; V, J and clone size are from that table. This sample gives some 350,000 clones in total; 67% of them show up just once. The ten largest make up roughly 6.8% of the sample.

The trim is 5 bases for V and 6 bases for J, with a gap of 14 bases between the germline ends. Taken from the germline V gene, the CDR1 and CDR2 loops are MNHEY and SVGAGI. The CDR3, from cysteine to phenylalanine, totals 13 residues. Just CDR3 DNA is preserved here, 39 bases in frame from base 1. Approximately 2 micrograms of genomic DNA were extracted from cryopreserved PBMCs for TCR beta library preparation. Longitudinal blood samples from CLL patients receiving ibrutinib monotherapy were subjected to high-throughput TCR beta sequencing. The patients took part in an open-label, single-center phase 2 trial of ibrutinib monotherapy. What the study reported, not specific to this receptor: Public clonotypes were rare and either contracted or stayed stable during treatment, and the rise in clonality at ibrutinib response reflected the expansion of private clonotypes. Baseline clonality exceeded that of age-matched healthy donors and correlated strongly with circulating CD8+ T-cell counts. Clonality increased at ibrutinib response, stayed stable in sustained remission, and fell back toward baseline at progression. Sampling times were not matched between sustained-remission and progressing patients, and lymph node repertoires were not studied.

The sample consisted of PBMCs, taken after 36 months of ibrutinib treatment. The TCR originated in a human donor with chronic lymphocytic leukemia. The chain couples TRBV6-5 to TRBJ2-7, with a weak D call of TRBD1 (5 bases match). The CDR3: CASSALPGREQYF. The sequenced DNA is TGTGCCAGCAGTGCCCTACCAGGGCGCGAGCAGTACTTC.